The 30 T cell receptor beta chains below come from one sample, sequenced in a study of shared clonotypes between healthy human individuals. Generated by immunoSEQ multiplex PCR, the TCRdb table keeps only in-frame clones and is missing some. The sample includes a few million clones, roughly 93% of them seen just once. The sequenced sample consisted of naive CD4+ T cells from PBMCs. The subset was: CD45RA+ positively selected. The origin of the receptors is a man between 18 and 35 years old in good health. Some clones in this sample may be carry-over from other donors' samples.

Comment on this clone: Other DNA sequences in this specimen translate into the identical CDR3. The CDR3 sequence is CASSLNGATNEKLFF. In nucleotides, the CDR3 is TGTGCCAGCAGTTTAAATGGTGCAACTAATGAAAAACTGTTTTTT. This chain links TRBV28 with TRBJ1-4, with D hard to call. CDR3 length: 15 amino acids. Between the trimmed V and J ends, which lost 2 bases and 0 bases, there was a span of 7 bases. CDR1 is MDHEN and CDR2 is SYDVKM in the germline V gene.

V is TRBV10-3 and J is TRBJ2-2; 8 bases are a match to TRBD1. The CDR3 totals 14 residues. J lost 4 bases, V lost 7 bases, and 5 bases had no gene match. Germline lookup yields CDR1 ENHRY and CDR2 SYGVKD. The CDR3 region is CAITGQVGTGELFF. The CDR3 DNA is TGTGCCATCACGGGACAGGTCGGCACCGGGGAGCTGTTTTTT.

This rearrangement joins TRBV28 to TRBJ1-3; 8 bases agree with TRBD1. The germline gives CDR1 MDHEN, CDR2 SYDVKM. Trimming cost V 10 bases and J 4 bases; bases outside gene matches: 9. This CDR3 contains 14 residues. The CDR3 region has the DNA TGTGCCACTGTAGGCCGGGACAGGGGAAACACCATATATTTT. This translates into CATVGRDRGNTIYF. Full variable domain (outside the CDR3, taken from reference TRBV28 and TRBJ1-3): DVKVTQSSRYLVKRTGEKVFLECVQDMDHENMFWYRQDPGLGLRLIYFSYDVKMKEKGDIPEGYSVSREKKERFSLILESASTNQTSMYLCATVGRDRGNTIYFGEGSWLTVV.

CDR3 in amino acids: CASSLKVPGELFF. CDR3 nucleotide sequence: TGTGCCAGCAGTTTAAAGGTCCCCGGGGAGCTGTTTTTT. The rearrangement uses TRBV27 and TRBJ2-2; D is ambiguous. Trimming took 2 bases from V and 6 from J, leaving 7 bases between them. The V gene's germline CDR1 is MNHEY and CDR2 SMNVEV (reference sequence). The CDR3 runs 13 residues.

V and J are TRBV28 and TRBJ2-7; perhaps TRBD2 as D (5 bases). CDR1 and CDR2 (germline): MDHEN, SYDVKM. CDR3 length equals 18 residues. Trimming removed 6 bases at V and 0 bases at J, with 24 bases between. This chain's CDR3 is CASSPGIATSYYSYEQYF. In nucleotides, the CDR3 is TGTGCCAGCAGCCCTGGGATCGCCACTAGTTATTACTCCTACGAGCAGTACTTC.

The chain couples TRBV5-1 to TRBJ2-1; tentative D call: TRBD2 (6 bases). Germline values: CDR1 SGHRS, CDR2 YFSETQ. The CDR3 consists of 13 residues. Trimming cost V 4 bases and J 6 bases, with 11 bases left between them. The CDR3 DNA reads TGCGCCAGCAGCCGAGGTAGCGGCAATGAGCAGTTCTTC. Translating gives CASSRGSGNEQFF.

This chain joins TRBV5-5 and TRBJ2-7, with TRBD1 as a possible D gene (6 bases). CDR1 SGHKS and CDR2 YYEKEE come from the germline V gene (reference sequence). Trimming cost V 4 bases and J 1 base, with 9 bases left between them. The CDR3 is 13 amino acids. The CDR3 sequence is CASSLQGSYEQYF. The CDR3, as DNA: TGTGCCAGCAGCCTTCAGGGGTCCTACGAGCAGTACTTC.

The chain combines TRBV4-1 with TRBJ1-2, with 12 nucleotides matching TRBD1. The CDR3 sequence is 15 residues long. CDR1 is MGHRA, CDR2 YSYEKL, per germline. V shed 2 bases and J 7 bases; nucleotides not matched to a gene: 5. The CDR3 spells CASSQPGQGAVGYTF. CDR3 coding DNA: TGCGCCAGCAGCCAACCGGGACAGGGGGCAGTTGGCTACACCTTC.

The chain recombines TRBV5-1 with TRBJ2-2, with D unclear. This CDR3 region has 17 residues. V dropped 1 base and J dropped 3 bases, with 16 bases sitting between them. Germline-derived CDR1 and CDR2 are SGHRS and YFSETQ. The CDR3 bases are TGCGCCAGCAGCTTGAGTGTGTCGGGTTATGACACCGGGGAGCTGTTTTTT. Its protein is CASSLSVSGYDTGELFF.

The chain uses TRBV28 and TRBJ2-1; the D gene is possibly TRBD1 (5 bases). Trimming cost V 7 bases and J 3 bases, with 16 bases left between them. The CDR3 has 15 residues. Looked up from germline, CDR1 is MDHEN and CDR2 is SYDVKM. The CDR3: CASTRRASYYNEQFF. The CDR3, as DNA: TGTGCCAGCACTCGCAGGGCTAGTTACTACAATGAGCAGTTCTTC.

Worth noting for this clone: This CDR3 is also generated by other DNA sequences in the sample. The CDR3 is CASSLTGAETQYF. CDR3 DNA: TGTGCCAGCAGTTTAACAGGGGCTGAGACCCAGTACTTC. V is TRBV28 and J is TRBJ2-5; 7 nucleotides agree with TRBD1. CDR3 length: 13 residues. Germline CDR1 is MDHEN and CDR2 is SYDVKM. V shed 2 bases, J shed 5 bases, and the junction held 2 bases outside the gene matches. Looking up the rest from reference TRBV28 and TRBJ2-5 gives the full variable domain: DVKVTQSSRYLVKRTGEKVFLECVQDMDHENMFWYRQDPGLGLRLIYFSYDVKMKEKGDIPEGYSVSREKKERFSLILESASTNQTSMYLCASSLTGAETQYFGPGTRLLVL.

The chain has TRBV29-1 and TRBJ2-1, with no clear D. The CDR3 length is 14 residues. V lost 3 bases, J lost 2 bases, and 11 bases lay in between. Germline-derived CDR1 and CDR2 are SQVTM and ANQGSEA. The CDR3 loop reads CSVDLGITYNEQFF. In nucleotides, the CDR3 is TGCAGCGTTGATTTAGGGATAACCTACAATGAGCAGTTCTTC.

This chain connects TRBV4-1 to TRBJ2-7; 11 nucleotides match TRBD2. This CDR3 is 15 amino acids long. Per germline, CDR1 MGHRA and CDR2 YSYEKL. V lost 4 bases, J lost 2 bases, and 4 bases stayed unmatched. CDR3 residues: CASSRQTSGTYEQYF. CDR3 nucleotides: TGCGCCAGCAGCCGCCAGACTAGCGGGACCTACGAGCAGTACTTC.

The gene calls are TRBV7-3 and TRBJ2-1; D call uncertain. V dropped 4 bases and J dropped 8 bases, with 15 bases sitting between them. The germline CDR1 and CDR2 sequences are SGHTA and FQGTGA. The CDR3 has 14 amino acids. This CDR3 is CASSSLTSTDEQFF. DNA of the CDR3: TGTGCCAGCAGCTCACTGACCTCCACAGATGAGCAGTTCTTC.

The chain has TRBV27 and TRBJ1-2; the D gene is possibly TRBD1 (5 bases). The CDR3 runs 16 residues. The V gene lost 4 bases and the J gene lost 6 bases, with 21 bases spanning the gap. Germline CDR1 reads MNHEY; CDR2 reads SMNVEV (reference sequence). The CDR3 DNA sequence: TGTGCCAGCAGTTCTCCGCCCAGGATGGGGCTGGATGGCTACACCTTC. Encoded protein: CASSSPPRMGLDGYTF.

In nucleotides, the CDR3 is TGTGCCAGCAGCAACCTCGGGACTAGCTACAATGAGCAGTTCTTC. Translating gives CASSNLGTSYNEQFF. The rearrangement uses TRBV6-4 and TRBJ2-1, with 8 bases lining up with TRBD2. Germline CDR1 and CDR2: MRHNA and SNTAGT. The V segment lost 6 bases and the J segment 3 bases; nucleotides outside the gene matches: 7. This CDR3 is 15 amino acids long.

The chain joins TRBV18 to TRBJ2-7; D not resolved. Germline CDR1 and CDR2: KGHSH and LQKENI. Trimming cost V 3 bases and J 6 bases, with 9 bases left between them. This CDR3 contains 12 residues. The CDR3 here is CASSPGASEQYF. The CDR3 nucleotides read TGTGCCAGCTCACCGGGCGCAAGCGAGCAGTACTTC.

The genes are TRBV28 and TRBJ1-2, with TRBD1 as a possible D gene (6 bases). The V end lost 6 bases, the J end lost 3 bases, and 11 bases lay between the germline ends. This CDR3 comprises 13 residues. Per germline, CDR1 MDHEN and CDR2 SYDVKM. The CDR3 nucleotides read TGTGCCAGCAGGGTGGACAGCTACTATGGCTACACCTTC. This sequence encodes CASRVDSYYGYTF.

The chain is built from TRBV28 and TRBJ2-7; a possible D gene is TRBD2 (6 bases). Germline loops: CDR1 MDHEN, CDR2 SYDVKM. Trimming stripped 6 bases from V and 2 bases from J, with 14 bases between. The CDR3 consists of 14 residues. The CDR3 spells CASSNSGTAYEQYF. The CDR3 coding sequence is TGTGCCAGCAGCAATAGCGGAACTGCCTACGAGCAGTACTTC.

This clone is a singleton in its sample. This rearrangement joins TRBV5-8 to TRBJ1-1, with D unclear. Germline assignment: CDR1 SGHTS and CDR2 YDEGEE. Trimming took off 0 bases at V and 1 base at J, with 10 bases between the two ends. The CDR3 is 15 amino acids. The CDR3: CASSLVGTGNTEAFF. The CDR3 DNA reads as TGTGCCAGCAGCTTGGTTGGCACGGGGAACACTGAAGCTTTCTTT.

As regards this clone: Other DNA sequences in the same sample also yield this CDR3. The chain joins TRBV28 to TRBJ1-4; D is undetermined. CDR3 length: 12 residues. The ends were cut back, 3 bases at V and 4 bases at J, with 3 bases in the middle. Germline V gene sequence: CDR1 MDHEN, CDR2 SYDVKM. DNA for the CDR3: TGTGCCAGCAGTTTGGTTAATGAAAAACTGTTTTTT. This sequence encodes CASSLVNEKLFF. The whole variable domain, filled in from reference TRBV28 and TRBJ1-4, reads DVKVTQSSRYLVKRTGEKVFLECVQDMDHENMFWYRQDPGLGLRLIYFSYDVKMKEKGDIPEGYSVSREKKERFSLILESASTNQTSMYLCASSLVNEKLFFGSGTQLSVL.

This chain joins TRBV18 and TRBJ2-5; D is perhaps TRBD2 (6 bases). The CDR3 length is 15 residues. Per the germline V gene, CDR1 is KGHSH and CDR2 is LQKENI. Trimming pared 3 bases from V and 5 bases from J, leaving 16 bases between. In DNA form, the CDR3 reads TGTGCCAGCTCACCTTTTTGGGGACTCGGCGAGACCCAGTACTTC. Encoded protein: CASSPFWGLGETQYF.

In the case of this clone: This sample includes further DNA sequences coding for the same CDR3. The gene calls are TRBV9 and TRBJ2-2, with TRBD1 identical over 8 bases. After removal of 3 bases from V and 5 bases from J, the junction contained 3 bases not matched to a gene. The CDR3 totals 14 residues. Germline-derived CDR1 and CDR2 are SGDLS and YYNGEE. The CDR3 loop reads CASSGQGNTGELFF. The CDR3 coding sequence is TGTGCCAGCAGCGGACAGGGGAATACCGGGGAGCTGTTTTTT.

The chain couples TRBV5-8 to TRBJ1-1; 8 positions match TRBD1. Germline V gene lookup returns CDR1 SGHTS and CDR2 YDEGEE. Trimming at V came to 4 bases and at J to 0 bases, leaving 8 bases not matched to a gene. CDR3 length equals 16 residues. CDR3: CASSLGTGGMNTEAFF. Here the CDR3 DNA reads TGTGCCAGCAGCCTCGGGACAGGCGGTATGAACACTGAAGCTTTCTTT. The whole variable domain, remainder taken from reference TRBV5-8 and TRBJ1-1, is EAGVTQSPTHLIKTRGQQATLRCSPISGHTSVYWYQQALGLGLQFLLWYDEGEERNRGNFPPRFSGRQFPNYSSELNVNALELEDSALYLCASSLGTGGMNTEAFFGQGTRLTVV.

Turning to this clone: Other DNA sequences from this sample encode an identical CDR3 as well. V gene TRBV6-5 combines with J gene TRBJ1-5; D might be TRBD1 (6 bases). CDR3 length: 14 amino acids. Germline V gene data show CDR1 as MNHEY and CDR2 as SVGAGI. V gave up 5 bases and J gave up 0 bases, with 8 bases separating them. As DNA, the CDR3 is TGTGCCAGCAGTCGGACAGTTAGCAATCAGCCCCAGCATTTT. Translation gives CASSRTVSNQPQHF.

The DNA for the CDR3 is TGTGCCAGCAGCTCTCTGTCGGGGGAAAAATACAATGAGCAGTTCTTC. Translating gives CASSSLSGEKYNEQFF. This chain joins TRBV6-4 and TRBJ2-1, with D perhaps TRBD2 (6 bases). Germline CDR1 and CDR2: MRHNA and SNTAGT. Trimming pared 6 bases from V and 4 bases from J, leaving 19 bases between. The CDR3 has 16 residues.

The CDR3 spells CASSPTGLTGELFF. CDR3 sequence (DNA): TGTGCCAGCTCCCCGACAGGGTTGACCGGGGAGCTGTTTTTT. The chain employs TRBV18 and TRBJ2-2; 7 nucleotides align to TRBD1. This CDR3 has 14 residues. Germline V gene sequence: CDR1 KGHSH, CDR2 LQKENI. With 6 bases clipped from V and 5 bases from J, the junction kept 6 bases outside the gene matches. Full variable domain (remainder filled in from reference TRBV18 and TRBJ2-2): NAGVMQNPRHLVRRRGQEARLRCSPMKGHSHVYWYRQLPEEGLKFMVYLQKENIIDESGMPKERFSAEFPKEGPSILRIQQVVRGDSAAYFCASSPTGLTGELFFGEGSRLTVL.

A word on this clone: Different DNA sequences within this sample yield the same CDR3. The chain employs TRBV5-4 and TRBJ2-7; 7 bases are a match to TRBD1. The CDR3 extends over 15 amino acids. Germline values: CDR1 SGHNT, CDR2 YYREEE (reference sequence). Trimming removed 0 bases from V and 0 bases from J; junction bases left unmatched: 3. The CDR3 reads CASSLAGTASYEQYF. The CDR3 region has the DNA TGTGCCAGCAGCTTGGCCGGGACAGCCTCCTACGAGCAGTACTTC.

In its sample, this clone was seen once. The same CDR3 arises from other DNA sequences in this sample as well. V usage is TRBV2 and J usage is TRBJ2-5, with no clear D. The ends were cut back, 8 bases at V and 4 bases at J, with 5 bases in the middle. CDR1 is SNHLY, CDR2 FYNNEI, per germline. This CDR3 has 10 amino acids. The CDR3 is CASGGETQYF. As DNA, the CDR3 is TGTGCCAGCGGTGGAGAGACCCAGTACTTC.

This rearrangement joins TRBV11-3 to TRBJ2-1; D possibly corresponds to TRBD1 (6 bases). The CDR3 sequence is 14 residues long. Trimming removed 2 bases from V and 5 bases from J, with 10 bases in between. Germline V gives CDR1 SGHNT, CDR2 YENEEA. CDR3 in amino acids: CASSLRQGNNEQFF. The CDR3 DNA is TGTGCCAGCAGCTTAAGGCAGGGGAACAATGAGCAGTTCTTC.